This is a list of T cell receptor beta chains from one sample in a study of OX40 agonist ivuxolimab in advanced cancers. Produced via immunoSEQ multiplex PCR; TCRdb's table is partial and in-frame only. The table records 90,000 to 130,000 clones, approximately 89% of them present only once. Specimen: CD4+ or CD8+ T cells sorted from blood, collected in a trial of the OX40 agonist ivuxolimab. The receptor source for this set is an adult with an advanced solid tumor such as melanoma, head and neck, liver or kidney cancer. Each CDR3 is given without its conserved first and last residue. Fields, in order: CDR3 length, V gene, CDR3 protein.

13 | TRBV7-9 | ASSGGGVTNEKLF
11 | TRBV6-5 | ASSYRVRQPQH
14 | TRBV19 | ASSIHGTNSNQPQH
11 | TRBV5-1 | ASSSGGSGELF
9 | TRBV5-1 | ASRNADTQY
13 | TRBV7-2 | ASSPMTGNTDTQY
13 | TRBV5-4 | ASSLGRQMNTEAF
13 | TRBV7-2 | ASSLESNLNTEAF
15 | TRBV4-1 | ASSQDLVMGGYNEQF
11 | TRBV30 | AWEEGRTGELF
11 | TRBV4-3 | ASSHGTEDEQF
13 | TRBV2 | ASSPRMGGGSPLH
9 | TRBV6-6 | ASRGTEGVF
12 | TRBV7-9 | ASSLHGRNTEAF
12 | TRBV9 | ASSVGQGSSPLH
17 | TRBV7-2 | ASSPQSLLAGGRTDTQY
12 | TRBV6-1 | ASSSRQAKSEAF
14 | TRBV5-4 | ASSLVGTGAGNTIY
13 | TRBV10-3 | AISEGGQGRTEAF
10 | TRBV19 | ASRDFQETQY
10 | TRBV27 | ASRQREDTQY
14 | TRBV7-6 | ASSPRTVPSGNTIY
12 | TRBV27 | ASSLGTGNYGYT
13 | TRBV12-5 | ASGFLTGAADTQY
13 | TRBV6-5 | ASSYEGRPFEKLF
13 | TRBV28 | ASSYLAGAYNEQF
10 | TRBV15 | ATSPRSDTQY
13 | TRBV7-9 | ASSPGGTDNSPLH
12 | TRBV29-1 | SVKGQTSNTEAF
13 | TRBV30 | AWSEQGAVVTEAF
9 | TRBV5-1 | ASSEGEKLF
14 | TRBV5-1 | ASSLGATDSGETQY
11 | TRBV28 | ASSSIAGYEQY
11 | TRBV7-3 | ASSFLPGHGYT
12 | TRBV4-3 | ASSQDAGISEQY
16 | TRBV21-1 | ASSKVRLAKASTDTQY
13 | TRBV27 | ASSLRRLNLDEQY
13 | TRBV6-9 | AIPCRAGSSYEQY
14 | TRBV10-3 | ATTWTGPGQNTEAF
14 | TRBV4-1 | ASSQDGAESSYEQY
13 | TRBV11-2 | ASSSGQTMNTEAF
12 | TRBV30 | AWTGAGSGNEQF
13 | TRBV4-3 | ASSLSGALNTEAF
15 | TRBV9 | ASSVDGSGGGTDTQY
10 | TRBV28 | ASSLSAYEQY
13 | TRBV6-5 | ASSYSAAGTQPQH
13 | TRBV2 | ASSRTGYDTGELF
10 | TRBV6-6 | ASSMFFYEQY
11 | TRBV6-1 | ASSGQGWTEAF
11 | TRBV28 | ASSKGGDQPQH
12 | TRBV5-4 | ASSSSYGYNEQF
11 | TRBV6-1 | ASRLDGNQPQH
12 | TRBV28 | ASSKRRGHEKLF
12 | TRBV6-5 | ASSYSSGGREAF
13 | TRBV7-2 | ASSLGGQGGQPQH